This T cell receptor (beta chain) was observed in a study of blood T cell repertoires in COVID-19. Study in general: COVID-19 samples collected from the United States, Italy and Spain covered acute and convalescent phases. The cDNA or gDNA used as material had been derived from T cells, B-cell-depleted T cells, or PBMCs.

This clone was detected once. Original methodology: Nucleated cell number was recorded as an estimate derived from reference gene primer amplification. TCRdb keeps only in-frame clones here, not all; method: immunoSEQ multiplex PCR. D and trimming come from the DNA, and the V and J calls and clone size come from that table. The sample consists of 200,000 to 250,000 clones, roughly three quarters of them appearing once. V shed 4 bases and J 4 bases; nucleotides not matched to a gene: 7. Germline-derived CDR1 and CDR2 are SGHNT and YYREEE (reference sequence). The CDR3 is 14 residues long. The sample taken for sequencing was peripheral blood. The sequence was collected from a woman aged 40 to 55 with active or convalescent COVID-19. The genes are TRBV5-4 and TRBJ1-1; 7 nucleotides line up with TRBD1. For the CDR3, the DNA is TGTGCCAGCAGCCAGGACAGGCTCTCCACTGAAGCTTTCTTT. It yields the protein CASSQDRLSTEAFF. Full variable domain (rest looked up from reference TRBV5-4 and TRBJ1-1): ETGVTQSPTHLIKTRGQQVTLRCSSQSGHNTVSWYQQALGQGPQFIFQYYREEENGRGNFPPRFSGLQFPNYSSELNVNALELDDSALYLCASSQDRLSTEAFFGQGTRLTVV.